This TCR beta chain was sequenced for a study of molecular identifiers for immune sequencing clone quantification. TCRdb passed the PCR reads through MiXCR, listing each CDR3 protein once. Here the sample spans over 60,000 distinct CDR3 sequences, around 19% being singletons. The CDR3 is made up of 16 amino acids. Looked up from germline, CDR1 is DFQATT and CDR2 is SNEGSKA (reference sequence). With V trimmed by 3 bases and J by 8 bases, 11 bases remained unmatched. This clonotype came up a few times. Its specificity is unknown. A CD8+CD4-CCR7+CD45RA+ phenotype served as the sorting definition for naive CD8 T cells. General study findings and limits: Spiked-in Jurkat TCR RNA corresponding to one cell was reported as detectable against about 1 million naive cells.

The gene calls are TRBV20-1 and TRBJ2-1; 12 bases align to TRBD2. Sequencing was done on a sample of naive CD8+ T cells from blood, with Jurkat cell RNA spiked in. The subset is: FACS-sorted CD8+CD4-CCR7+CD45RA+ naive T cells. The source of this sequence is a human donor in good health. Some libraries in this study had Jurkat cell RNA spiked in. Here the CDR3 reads CSARFLTSGSGDEQFF. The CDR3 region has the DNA TGCAGTGCTAGGTTCTTGACTAGCGGGAGTGGCGATGAGCAGTTCTTC.